This T cell receptor beta chain was captured in a study of blood T cell repertoires in COVID-19. About the research overall: From T cells, B-cell-depleted T cells, or PBMCs came the material, which was cDNA or gDNA.

Enrolled during active infection, Seattle patients were then followed longitudinally. Produced via immunoSEQ multiplex PCR; TCRdb's table is partial and in-frame only. Of approximately 400,000 clones in the sample, approximately 89% are singletons; the top ten hold over 9.5%. A few counts support this clone. The receptor comes from a woman aged 50 to 65 with COVID-19, enrolled during active disease. The sequenced material came from peripheral blood.

CDR3: CASSYNAGTDTQYF. CDR3 DNA sequence: TGTGCCAGCAGTTATAATGCAGGGACAGATACGCAGTATTTT. The chain is built from TRBV6-6 and TRBJ2-3; D is possibly TRBD1 (5 bases). Germline CDR1 is MNHNY and CDR2 is SVGAGI (reference sequence). Trimming cost V 3 bases and J 3 bases, with 10 bases left between them. This CDR3 region has 14 residues.